The present T cell receptor beta chain was sequenced within a study of response to subunit inactivated influenza vaccine. General observations from the study: Few new T cells, the authors suggested, are recruited by each seasonal influenza vaccination.

TCRdb used MiXCR to reprocess the RT-PCR reads, holding one entry per CDR3 protein. The sample comprises more than 700,000 distinct CDR3 sequences, roughly 20% of which are singletons, and 10% rests with the top ten. This clonotype has more than one count but fewer than ten. Antigen: not known. V was cut by 2 bases and J by 1 base, with 8 bases left in between. The CDR3 loop spans 14 amino acids. The sample was PBMCs from blood, taken 5 to 6 days after vaccination. The chain joins TRBV12-3 or TRBV12-4 to TRBJ1-1, with no clear D. This clonotype originated in a man aged 45-65 years who received an inactivated influenza vaccine. The CDR3 region is CASSLRTANTEAFF. DNA of the CDR3: TGTGCCAGCAGTTTAAGGACGGCGAACACTGAAGCTTTCTTT.